The text below deals with one T cell receptor beta chain. Germline V gene sequence: CDR1 MNHEY, CDR2 SMNVEV (reference sequence). There are 15 residues in the CDR3. Trimming cost V 5 bases and J 6 bases; bases outside gene matches: 7. This sample was taken from a study of PD-L1 blockade in urothelial cancer. Clones were sequenced by immunoSEQ multiplex PCR, and TCRdb holds only the in-frame ones, with some missing. The sample shows 40,000 or so clones, approximately 90% of them seen only once. Time point indicated: pretreatment peripheral blood. The V gene is TRBV27, the J gene TRBJ1-5, with 10 bases that match TRBD1. The sequences come from PBMCs, collected around atezolizumab (anti-PD-L1) treatment. The TCR comes from a woman in her sixties or seventies with urothelial cancer. The CDR3: CASSLDRGDSQPQHF. The CDR3, as DNA: TGTGCCAGCAGTCTGGACAGGGGGGACAGTCAGCCCCAGCATTTT.